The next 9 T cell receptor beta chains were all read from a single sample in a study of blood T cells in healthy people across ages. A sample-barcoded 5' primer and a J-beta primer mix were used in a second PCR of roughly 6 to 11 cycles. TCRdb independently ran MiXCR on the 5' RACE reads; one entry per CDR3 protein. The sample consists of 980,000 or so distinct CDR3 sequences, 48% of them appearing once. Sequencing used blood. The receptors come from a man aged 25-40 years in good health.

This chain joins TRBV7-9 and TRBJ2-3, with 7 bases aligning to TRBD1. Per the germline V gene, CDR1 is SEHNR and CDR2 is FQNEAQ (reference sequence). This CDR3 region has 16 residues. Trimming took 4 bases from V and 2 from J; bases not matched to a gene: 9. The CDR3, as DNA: TGTGCCAGCAGCTCCTTACAGGGGAGTACCACAGATACGCAGTATTTT. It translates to CASSSLQGSTTDTQYF.

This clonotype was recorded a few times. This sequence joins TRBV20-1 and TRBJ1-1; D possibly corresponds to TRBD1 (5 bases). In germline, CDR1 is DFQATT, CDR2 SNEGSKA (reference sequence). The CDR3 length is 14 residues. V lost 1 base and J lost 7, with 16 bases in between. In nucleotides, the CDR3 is TGCAGTGCTAGAGTGGGCAGGGTAAAGGGTGAAGCTTTCTTT. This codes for CSARVGRVKGEAFF.

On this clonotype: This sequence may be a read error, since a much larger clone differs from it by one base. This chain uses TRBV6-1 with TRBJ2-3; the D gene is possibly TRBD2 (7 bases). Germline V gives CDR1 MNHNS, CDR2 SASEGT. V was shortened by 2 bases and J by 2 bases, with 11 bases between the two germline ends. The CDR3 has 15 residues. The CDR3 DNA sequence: TGTGCCAGCAGTGAACGGGGGGCCCTCACAGATACGCAGTATTTT. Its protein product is CASSERGALTDTQYF.

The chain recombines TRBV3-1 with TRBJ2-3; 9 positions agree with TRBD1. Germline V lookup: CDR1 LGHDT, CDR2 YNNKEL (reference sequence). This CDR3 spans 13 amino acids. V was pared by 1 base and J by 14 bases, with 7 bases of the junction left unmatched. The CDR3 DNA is TGTGCCAGCAGCCAAGGGACAGGGGACACGAGGTATTTT. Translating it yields CASSQGTGDTRYF.

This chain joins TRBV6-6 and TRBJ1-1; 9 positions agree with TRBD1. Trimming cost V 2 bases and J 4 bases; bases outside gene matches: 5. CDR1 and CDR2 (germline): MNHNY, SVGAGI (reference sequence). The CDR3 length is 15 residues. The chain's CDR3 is CASSYPDRGITEAFF. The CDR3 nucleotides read TGTGCCAGCAGTTACCCCGACAGGGGGATCACTGAAGCTTTCTTT.

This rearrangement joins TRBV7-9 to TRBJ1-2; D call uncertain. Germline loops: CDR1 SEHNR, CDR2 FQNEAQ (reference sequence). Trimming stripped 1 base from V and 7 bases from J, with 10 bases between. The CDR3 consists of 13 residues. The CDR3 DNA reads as TGTGCCAGCAGCTTAGATGTTCGGGGTGGCTACACCTTC. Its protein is CASSLDVRGGYTF.

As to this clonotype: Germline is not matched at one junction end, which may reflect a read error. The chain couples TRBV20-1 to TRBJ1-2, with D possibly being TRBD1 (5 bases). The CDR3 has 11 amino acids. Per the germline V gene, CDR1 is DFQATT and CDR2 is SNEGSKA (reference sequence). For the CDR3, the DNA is TGCAGTACTAGAGGGGACTATGGCTACACCTTC. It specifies CSTRGDYGYTF.

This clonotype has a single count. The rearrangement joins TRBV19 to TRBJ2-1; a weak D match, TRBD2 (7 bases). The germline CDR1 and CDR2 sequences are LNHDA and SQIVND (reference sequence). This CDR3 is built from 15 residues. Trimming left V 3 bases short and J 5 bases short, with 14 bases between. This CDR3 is CASSIVAGAHNEQFF. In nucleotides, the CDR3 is TGTGCCAGTAGTATTGTGGCGGGGGCGCACAATGAGCAGTTCTTC. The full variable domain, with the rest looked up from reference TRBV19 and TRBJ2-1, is DGGITQSPKYLFRKEGQNVTLSCEQNLNHDAMYWYRQDPGQGLRLIYYSQIVNDFQKGDIAEGYSVSREKKESFPLTVTSAQKNPTAFYLCASSIVAGAHNEQFFGPGTRLTVL.

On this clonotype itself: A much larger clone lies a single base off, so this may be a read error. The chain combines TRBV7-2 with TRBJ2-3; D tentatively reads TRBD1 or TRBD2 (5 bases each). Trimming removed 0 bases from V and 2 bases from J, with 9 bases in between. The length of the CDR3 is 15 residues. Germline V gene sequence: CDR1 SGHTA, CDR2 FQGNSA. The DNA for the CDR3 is TGTGCCAGCAGCTTAGCGGTAGGGACCACAGATACGCAGTATTTT. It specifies CASSLAVGTTDTQYF.